This entry concerns a single TCR beta chain. The sample is drawn from a study of blood T cell repertoires in COVID-19. Study-level background: The study drew acute and convalescent COVID-19 samples from the United States, Italy and Spain. In each case, the material was cDNA or gDNA derived from T cells, B-cell-depleted T cells, or PBMCs.

In the study's own analysis: How many nucleated cells were present was estimated from reference gene primer amplification. This table comes from immunoSEQ multiplex PCR, and its TCRdb copy is limited to in-frame clones, with some not included. That table gives V, J and clone size, and the DNA gave D and trimming. Of over 110,000 clones listed, 75% to 85% were seen once; the top ten hold roughly 10%. The CDR3 has 15 amino acids. Germline V CDR1 and CDR2: SGHTA, FQGNSA. Trimming removed 3 bases from V and 4 bases from J; junction bases left unmatched: 7. The chain recombines TRBV7-2 with TRBJ1-2; 8 bases align to TRBD1. The sequence came from a man aged 55 to 70 with active or convalescent COVID-19. Sequenced input: peripheral blood. DNA of the CDR3: TGTGCCAGCAGCTTCAGGGGGCCCAAAGTCTATGGCTACACCTTC. Its protein is CASSFRGPKVYGYTF.